This T cell receptor (beta chain) was profiled in a study of glioma-infiltrating T cells (TCRdb year 2016). Broadly, across the study: The low-grade gliomas were WHO grade II oligodendrogliomas or astrocytomas, while the glioblastomas were WHO grade IV tumors sampled at initial diagnosis rather than at recurrent diagnosis. To gauge divergence between tissue and blood T-cell populations, every tissue-infiltrating repertoire was compared against the peripheral blood repertoire from the same patient. Sequencing of TCR alpha- and beta-chain repertoires was performed on glioma tissue, on non-neoplastic brain tissue, and on matched peripheral blood mononuclear cells. Blood libraries targeted about 4- to 11-fold sequencing coverage of 950,000 to 1,000,000 peripheral T cells. Dexamethasone was administered to glioma patients for six or fewer days before surgery. The paired cohort comprised three low-grade glioma patients, 8 or 9 primary glioblastoma patients and three non-glioma patients contributing non-neoplastic brain tissue.

The paper as a whole reports these results and caveats: Patients with low tissue-blood divergence were marked by a signature set of shared blood CDR3 motifs, and this signature set was depleted in highly divergent patients. Very few CDR3 sequences were shared between tissue and blood, attributed to high CDR3 diversity and limited sampling. VJ-independent divergence between tissue and blood was found to be below expectation in non-neoplastic patients but above expectation in all gliomas, particularly low-grade gliomas. The group comparisons were based on small numbers of patients: three non-neoplastic, three low-grade glioma and roughly eight glioblastoma patients.

Surgical brain or tumor specimens were cryofrozen in liquid nitrogen immediately after resection, and peripheral blood cells were collected concurrently. Its CDR3 holds 15 amino acids, cysteine through phenylalanine. Just the 45-base CDR3 DNA is kept, in frame starting at base 1. From the germline V gene, CDR1 is MNHEY and CDR2 is SVGEGT. On this clonotype: Its cognate antigen has yet to be identified. The record has no base qualities; no much larger clone is one base away.

TCR alpha and beta CDR3 regions were amplified with the iRepertoire nested amplicon-rescue multiplex PCR (arm-PCR) platform from RNA. The input for one-step reverse transcription and amplification was roughly 90-450 ng of tissue mRNA or PBMC total RNA. Following bead purification, Illumina adapters were added by a secondary multiplex PCR, and libraries between 200 and 400 bp were gel-purified. Demultiplexing relied on internal 6-nucleotide barcodes carried by the libraries. Sequencing of libraries was performed on an Illumina MiSeq with 2x220 or 2x250 nucleotide paired-end reads. The study's own analysis went as follows. Paired reads were merged using FLASH 1.2.11 and were aligned to the GRCh37 human genome using BWA-MEM, after which TRA and TRB reads were extracted. An IMGT-derived reference of cassette sequences and CDR3 motifs, with pseudogenes included, was used for V and J assignment. Reads were translated in three frames, and productive CDR3s were defined by a C…FGXG motif without stop codons. A clonotype was defined as a unique combination of a V-J cassette pair and a CDR3 amino acid sequence. Reads were filtered by Hamming distance, thresholded by each sample's sequence error rate in mapped regions. Using fastp at Q25 and MiXCR, TCRdb reprocessed the public reads and kept productive beta chains. Duplicate CDR3 protein sequences are folded into a single record with the most common DNA and genes. It is TCRdb's table, rather than the study itself, that gives the V and J calls and clone size. This sample has fewer than 500,000 distinct CDR3 sequences in its table, and around 38% of those were observed once. The top ten constitute 12% of the sample.

The chain uses TRBV6-2 or TRBV6-3 and TRBJ2-3, with the D segment identity uncertain. What was sequenced was glioma tissue, nonneoplastic brain tissue, or PBMCs (not recorded which). The sequence was obtained from a human donor with low-grade glioma or glioblastoma, undergoing nonglioma brain surgery, or in good health (not recorded which). The CDR3 region has the sequence CVSSYSGGSTDTQYF. The nucleotides are TGTGTTAGCAGTTACTCGGGCGGTAGCACAGATACGCAGTATTTT.